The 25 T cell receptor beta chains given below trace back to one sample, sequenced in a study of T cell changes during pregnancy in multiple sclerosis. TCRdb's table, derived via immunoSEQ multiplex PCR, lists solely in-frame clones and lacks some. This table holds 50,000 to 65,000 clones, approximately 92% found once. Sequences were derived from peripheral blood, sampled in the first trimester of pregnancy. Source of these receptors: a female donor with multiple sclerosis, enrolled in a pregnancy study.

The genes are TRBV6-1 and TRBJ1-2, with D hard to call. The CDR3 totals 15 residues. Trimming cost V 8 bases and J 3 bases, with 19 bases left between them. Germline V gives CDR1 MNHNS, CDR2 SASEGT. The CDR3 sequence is CASLRLPERDYGYTF. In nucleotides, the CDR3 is TGTGCCAGCCTGCGGCTCCCCGAGCGGGACTATGGCTACACCTTC.

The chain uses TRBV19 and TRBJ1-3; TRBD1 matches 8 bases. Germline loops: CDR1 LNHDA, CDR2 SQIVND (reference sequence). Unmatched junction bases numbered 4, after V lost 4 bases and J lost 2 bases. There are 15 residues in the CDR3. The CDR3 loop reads CASSTGQGAGNTIYF. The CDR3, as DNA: TGTGCCAGTAGTACCGGACAGGGCGCTGGAAACACCATATATTTT.

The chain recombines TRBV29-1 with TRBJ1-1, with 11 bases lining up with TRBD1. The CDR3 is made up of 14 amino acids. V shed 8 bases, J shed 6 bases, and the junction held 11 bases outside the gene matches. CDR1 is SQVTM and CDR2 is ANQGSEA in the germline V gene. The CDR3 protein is CSTPGQGVSSEAFF. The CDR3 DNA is TGCAGCACCCCGGGACAGGGGGTCTCGTCTGAAGCTTTCTTT.

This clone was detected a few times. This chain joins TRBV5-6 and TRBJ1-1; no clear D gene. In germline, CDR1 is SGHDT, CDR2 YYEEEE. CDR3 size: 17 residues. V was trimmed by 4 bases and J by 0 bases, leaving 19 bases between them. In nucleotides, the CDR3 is TGTGCCAGCAGCCGGGGTGACGTTTTTTATATGAACACTGAAGCTTTCTTT. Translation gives CASSRGDVFYMNTEAFF.

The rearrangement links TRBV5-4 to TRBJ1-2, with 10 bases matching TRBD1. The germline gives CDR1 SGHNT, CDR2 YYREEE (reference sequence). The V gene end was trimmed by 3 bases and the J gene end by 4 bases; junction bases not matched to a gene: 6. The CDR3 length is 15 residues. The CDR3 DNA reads TGTGCCAGCAGCTACCCCGGGACAGGGGCCTATGGCTACACCTTC. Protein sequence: CASSYPGTGAYGYTF.

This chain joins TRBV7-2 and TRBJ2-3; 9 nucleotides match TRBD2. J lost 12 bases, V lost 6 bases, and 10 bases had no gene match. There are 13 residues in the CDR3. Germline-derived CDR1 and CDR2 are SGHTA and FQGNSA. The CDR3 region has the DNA TGTGCCAGCAGGTTATCTAGCGGGGCAGCCCAGTATTTT. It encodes CASRLSSGAAQYF.

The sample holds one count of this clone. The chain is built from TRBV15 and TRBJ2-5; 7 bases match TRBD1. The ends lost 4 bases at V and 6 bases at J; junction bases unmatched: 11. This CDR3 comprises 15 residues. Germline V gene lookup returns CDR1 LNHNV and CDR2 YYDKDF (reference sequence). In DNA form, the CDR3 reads TGTGCCACCAGCACCTATACCGGGACAGCTAAGACCCAGTACTTC. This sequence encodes CATSTYTGTAKTQYF.

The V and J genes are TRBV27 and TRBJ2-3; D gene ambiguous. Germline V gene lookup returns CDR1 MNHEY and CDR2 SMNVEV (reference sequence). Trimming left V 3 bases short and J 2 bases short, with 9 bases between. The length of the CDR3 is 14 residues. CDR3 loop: CASSFNTATDTQYF. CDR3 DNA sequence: TGTGCCAGCAGTTTTAACACAGCCACAGATACGCAGTATTTT.

The CDR3 nucleotides read TGTGCCAGCAGCCCCGACAGGATTCAGCCCCAGCATTTT. This sequence encodes CASSPDRIQPQHF. The rearrangement links TRBV2 to TRBJ1-5; TRBD1 might be the D (6 bases). The CDR3 length is 13 residues. V shed 6 bases and J shed 6 bases, with 12 bases lying between them. Germline CDR1 is SNHLY and CDR2 is FYNNEI.

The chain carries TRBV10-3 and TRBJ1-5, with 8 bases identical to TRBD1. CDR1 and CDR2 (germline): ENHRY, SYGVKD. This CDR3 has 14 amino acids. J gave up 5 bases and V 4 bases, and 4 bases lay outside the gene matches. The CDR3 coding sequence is TGTGCCATCAGTGGGCCGGACAGGGATCAGCCCCAGCATTTT. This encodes CAISGPDRDQPQHF.

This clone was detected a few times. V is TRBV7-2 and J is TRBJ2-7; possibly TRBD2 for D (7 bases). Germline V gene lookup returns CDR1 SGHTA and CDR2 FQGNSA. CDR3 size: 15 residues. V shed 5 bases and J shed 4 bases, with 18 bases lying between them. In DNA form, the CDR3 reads TGTGCCAGCAGCCTCCCGGGGGGCCGACCTTACGAGCAGTACTTC. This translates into CASSLPGGRPYEQYF.

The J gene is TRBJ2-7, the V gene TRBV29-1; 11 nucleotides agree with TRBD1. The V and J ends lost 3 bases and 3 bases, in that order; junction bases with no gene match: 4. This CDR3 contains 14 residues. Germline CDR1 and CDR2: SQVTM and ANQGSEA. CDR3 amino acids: CSVDWGTGGYEQYF. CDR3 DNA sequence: TGCAGCGTTGACTGGGGGACAGGGGGCTACGAGCAGTACTTC.

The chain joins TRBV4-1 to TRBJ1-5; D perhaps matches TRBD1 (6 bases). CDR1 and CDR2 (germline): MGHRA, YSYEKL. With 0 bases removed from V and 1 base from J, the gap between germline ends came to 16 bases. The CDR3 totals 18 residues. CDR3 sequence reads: CASSQDQVRGASNQPQHF. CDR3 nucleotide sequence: TGCGCCAGCAGCCAAGATCAAGTGCGGGGGGCAAGCAATCAGCCCCAGCATTTT.

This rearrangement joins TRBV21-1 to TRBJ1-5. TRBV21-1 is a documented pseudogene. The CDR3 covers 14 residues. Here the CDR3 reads CASTERRAGQPQHF. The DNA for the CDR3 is TGTGCCAGCACCGAAAGGAGGGCAGGGCAGCCCCAGCATTTT.

The CDR3: CASSQGLNTEAFF. CDR3 DNA: TGTGCCAGTAGTCAGGGGCTGAACACTGAAGCTTTCTTT. This rearrangement joins TRBV19 to TRBJ1-1, with D possibly TRBD1 on 6 matching bases. CDR1 LNHDA and CDR2 SQIVND come from the germline V gene (reference sequence). Trimming pared 5 bases from V and 0 bases from J, leaving 7 bases between. The CDR3 contains 13 residues.

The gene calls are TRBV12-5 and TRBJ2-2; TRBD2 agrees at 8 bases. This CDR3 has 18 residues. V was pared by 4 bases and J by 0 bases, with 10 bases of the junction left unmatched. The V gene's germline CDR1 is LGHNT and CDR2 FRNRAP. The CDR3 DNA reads TGTGCTAGTGGTTCGGGGGGGAAGGACTCAACGAACACCGGGGAGCTGTTTTTT. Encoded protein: CASGSGGKDSTNTGELFF.

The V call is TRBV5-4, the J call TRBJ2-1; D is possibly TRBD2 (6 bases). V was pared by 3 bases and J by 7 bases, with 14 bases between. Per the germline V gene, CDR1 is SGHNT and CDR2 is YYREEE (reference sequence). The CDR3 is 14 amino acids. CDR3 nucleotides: TGTGCCAGCAGCTCGAACCTACGGGGGAATGAGCAGTTCTTC. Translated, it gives CASSSNLRGNEQFF.

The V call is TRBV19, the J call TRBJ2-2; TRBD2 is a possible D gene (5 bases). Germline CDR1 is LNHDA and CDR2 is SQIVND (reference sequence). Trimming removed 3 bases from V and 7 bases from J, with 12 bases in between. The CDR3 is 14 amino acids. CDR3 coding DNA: TGTGCCAGTAGTATTAGCGTCCTCGGCGGGGAGCTGTTTTTT. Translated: CASSISVLGGELFF.

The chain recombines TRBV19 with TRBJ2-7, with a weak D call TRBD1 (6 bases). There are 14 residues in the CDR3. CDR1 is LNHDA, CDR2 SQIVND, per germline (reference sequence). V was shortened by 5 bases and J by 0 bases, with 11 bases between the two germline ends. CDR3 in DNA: TGTGCCAGTAGTCCAAGACAGGACTCCTACGAGCAGTACTTC. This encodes CASSPRQDSYEQYF.

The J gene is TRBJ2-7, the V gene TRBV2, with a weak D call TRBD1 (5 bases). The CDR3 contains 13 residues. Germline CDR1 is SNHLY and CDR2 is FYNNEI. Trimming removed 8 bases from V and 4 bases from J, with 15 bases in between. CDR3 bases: TGTGCCAGCGGCGCGGCAGGGTGGTACGAGCAGTACTTC. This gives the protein CASGAAGWYEQYF. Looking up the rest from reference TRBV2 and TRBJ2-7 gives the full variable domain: EPEVTQTPSHQVTQMGQEVILRCVPISNHLYFYWYRQILGQKVEFLVSFYNNEISEKSEIFDDQFSVERPDGSNFTLKIRSTKLEDSAMYFCASGAAGWYEQYFGPGTRLTVT.

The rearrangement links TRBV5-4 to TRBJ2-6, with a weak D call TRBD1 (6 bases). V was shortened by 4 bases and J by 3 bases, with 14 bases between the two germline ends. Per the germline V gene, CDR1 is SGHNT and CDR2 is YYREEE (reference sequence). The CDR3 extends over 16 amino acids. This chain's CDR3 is CASSLSGASGANVLTF. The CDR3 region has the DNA TGTGCCAGCAGCCTGTCAGGGGCGAGTGGGGCCAACGTCCTGACTTTC. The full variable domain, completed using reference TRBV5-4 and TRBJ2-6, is ETGVTQSPTHLIKTRGQQVTLRCSSQSGHNTVSWYQQALGQGPQFIFQYYREEENGRGNFPPRFSGLQFPNYSSELNVNALELDDSALYLCASSLSGASGANVLTFGAGSRLTVL.

CDR3: CASSLGPNTEAFF. CDR3 DNA sequence: TGTGCCAGCAGTTTGGGCCCGAACACTGAAGCTTTCTTT. This chain links TRBV27 with TRBJ1-1; D is undetermined. The CDR3 is made up of 13 amino acids. Trimming took off 3 bases at V and 1 base at J, with 6 bases between the two ends. Per the germline V gene, CDR1 is MNHEY and CDR2 is SMNVEV (reference sequence).

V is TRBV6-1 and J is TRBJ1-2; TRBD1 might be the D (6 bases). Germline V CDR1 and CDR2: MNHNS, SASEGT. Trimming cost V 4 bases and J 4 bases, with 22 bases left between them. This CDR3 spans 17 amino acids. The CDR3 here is CASSVPLYREPSYGYTF. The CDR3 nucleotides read TGTGCCAGCAGTGTACCCCTTTACAGGGAACCCTCCTATGGCTACACCTTC.

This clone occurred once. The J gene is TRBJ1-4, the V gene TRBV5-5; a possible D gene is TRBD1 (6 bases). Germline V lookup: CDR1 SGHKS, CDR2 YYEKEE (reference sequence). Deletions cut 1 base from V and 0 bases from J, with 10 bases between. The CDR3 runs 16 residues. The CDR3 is CASSLRQVATNEKLFF. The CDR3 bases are TGTGCCAGCAGCTTGAGACAGGTAGCAACTAATGAAAAACTGTTTTTT.

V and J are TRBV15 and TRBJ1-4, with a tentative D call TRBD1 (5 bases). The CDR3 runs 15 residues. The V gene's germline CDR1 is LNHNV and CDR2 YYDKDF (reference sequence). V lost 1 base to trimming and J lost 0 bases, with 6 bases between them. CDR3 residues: CATSRAGATNEKLFF. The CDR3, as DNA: TGTGCCACCAGCAGAGCGGGGGCAACTAATGAAAAACTGTTTTTT.